The T cell receptor beta chain described here comes from a study of T cells in tuberculosis. Regarding the study as a whole: GEM motif frequencies gave 70% accuracy; the GMM repertoire gave roughly 87%.

The method was immunoSEQ multiplex PCR; TCRdb's version includes in-frame clones alone and lacks a portion of them. This sample has fewer than 35,000 clones; roughly 94% occur once, and the top ten carry about 8%. Latent tuberculosis screening used tuberculin skin test and IGRA at entry. This clone came up a few times. Its antigen is currently unknown. CDR1 and CDR2 (germline): SGHRS, YFSETQ. With V trimmed by 7 bases and J by 0 bases, 10 bases remained unmatched. This CDR3 is built from 17 residues. The chain recombines TRBV5-1 with TRBJ2-6; 7 positions agree with TRBD1. The clonotype comes from a donor aged 10 to 29 with latent tuberculosis or without tuberculosis infection. The material sequenced was PBMCs. For the CDR3, the DNA is TGCGCCAGCCGTAACGGACAGGCCCACTCTGGGGCCAACGTCCTGACTTTC. Translation: CASRNGQAHSGANVLTF. Full variable domain (outside the CDR3, taken from reference TRBV5-1 and TRBJ2-6): KAGVTQTPRYLIKTRGQQVTLSCSPISGHRSVSWYQQTPGQGLQFLFEYFSETQRNKGNFPGRFSGRQFSNSRSEMNVSTLELGDSALYLCASRNGQAHSGANVLTFGAGSRLTVL.